A single sample is the source of the 24 T cell receptor beta chains below, sequenced in a study of Ad26.COV2.S vaccination and SARS-CoV-2 variants. Repertoires were generated with immunoSEQ multiplex PCR, while TCRdb's copy carries only in-frame clones and drops some. The data contain 150,000 to 200,000 clones, approximately 88% of them singletons. The source was peripheral blood, collected after recovery from COVID-19. These receptors were collected from a human donor who had recovered from COVID-19.

The CDR3 DNA reads as TGTGCCAGCAGCCCCCGCACCAGGGGGAGCACAGATACGCAGTATTTT. It is translated as CASSPRTRGSTDTQYF. The rearrangement uses TRBV3-1 (or the pseudogene TRBV3-2) and TRBJ2-3; 7 bases are shared with TRBD1. The length of the CDR3 is 16 residues. With 4 bases clipped from V and 0 bases from J, the junction kept 7 bases outside the gene matches. Germline V gene data show CDR1 as LGHDT and CDR2 as YNNKEL (reference sequence).

The chain joins TRBV13 to TRBJ1-6, with 8 bases aligning to TRBD1. Trimming took 5 bases from V and 2 from J; bases not matched to a gene: 5. This CDR3 is built from 16 residues. From germline, CDR1 is PRHDT and CDR2 FYEKMQ (reference sequence). CDR3 protein: CASSPRGHTYNSPLHF. The CDR3 DNA follows: TGTGCCAGCAGCCCCAGGGGGCACACCTATAATTCACCCCTCCACTTT.

The chain is built from TRBV3-1 (or the pseudogene TRBV3-2) and TRBJ1-5; 7 bases agree with TRBD1. Germline CDR1 and CDR2: LGHDT and YNNKEL (reference sequence). V gave up 3 bases and J gave up 3 bases; unmatched junction bases: 2. CDR3 length: 14 amino acids. CDR3 loop: CASSQGQYNQPQHF. Written as DNA, the CDR3 is TGTGCCAGCAGCCAGGGACAGTACAATCAGCCCCAGCATTTT.

The chain recombines TRBV7-8 with TRBJ2-5; TRBD1 matches 7 bases. CDR1 and CDR2 from the germline V gene are SGHVS and FQNEAQ. J was trimmed by 5 bases and V by 2 bases; bases with no gene match: 14. The CDR3 contains 17 residues. CDR3 residues: CASSLLTGEIRGETQYF. Here the CDR3 DNA reads TGTGCCAGCAGCTTACTCACAGGGGAGATCAGGGGGGAGACCCAGTACTTC.

The V gene is TRBV5-1, the J gene TRBJ2-5; 10 nucleotides align to TRBD2. In germline, CDR1 is SGHRS, CDR2 YFSETQ. J gave up 2 bases and V 4 bases, and 5 bases lay outside the gene matches. This CDR3 comprises 15 residues. CDR3 sequence reads: CASSRTSGPQETQYF. The DNA for the CDR3 is TGCGCCAGCAGCCGGACTAGCGGACCTCAAGAGACCCAGTACTTC.

This chain connects TRBV19 to TRBJ2-2; D unclear. Trimming cost V 6 bases and J 2 bases, with 7 bases left between them. Germline CDR1 and CDR2: LNHDA and SQIVND (reference sequence). This CDR3 has 13 amino acids. The CDR3 loop is CASRSLNTGELFF. In DNA form, the CDR3 reads TGTGCCAGTAGGTCTTTAAACACCGGGGAGCTGTTTTTT.

The chain links TRBV19 to TRBJ2-1; a possible D gene is TRBD1 (5 bases). Germline V gene lookup returns CDR1 LNHDA and CDR2 SQIVND (reference sequence). This CDR3 comprises 17 residues. Trimming took 4 bases from V and 3 from J, leaving 19 bases between them. CDR3 in DNA: TGTGCCAGTAGTACCTTCCAAATACAGGACATCTACAATGAGCAGTTCTTC. This sequence encodes CASSTFQIQDIYNEQFF.

The V call is TRBV5-4, the J call TRBJ1-2; 7 nucleotides agree with TRBD1. In germline, CDR1 is SGHNT, CDR2 YYREEE (reference sequence). After removal of 4 bases from V and 6 bases from J, the junction contained 12 bases not matched to a gene. This CDR3 has 15 residues. The CDR3 sequence: CASSPGPGGRDGYTF. In nucleotides, the CDR3 is TGTGCCAGCAGCCCTGGTCCAGGGGGAAGGGATGGCTACACCTTC.

V gene TRBV2 combines with J gene TRBJ1-1; a weak D match, TRBD1 (5 bases). Germline V gene data show CDR1 as SNHLY and CDR2 as FYNNEI. The germline V and J ends were trimmed by 10 bases and 4 bases, with 16 bases remaining between them. The CDR3 runs 13 residues. The CDR3 loop is CATSGGTGTEAFF. The CDR3 coding sequence is TGTGCCACCTCGGGGGGGACGGGCACTGAAGCTTTCTTT.

The V gene is TRBV18, the J gene TRBJ1-2; no clear D gene. This CDR3 is 14 amino acids long. Trimming stripped 3 bases from V and 8 bases from J, with 16 bases between. From germline, CDR1 is KGHSH and CDR2 LQKENI. The CDR3 protein is CASSPRPVLEGYTF. The CDR3 DNA reads TGTGCCAGCTCACCGCGGCCCGTTTTGGAGGGCTACACCTTC.

The chain uses TRBV7-3 and TRBJ2-1; 9 bases align to TRBD2. The germline CDR1 and CDR2 sequences are SGHTA and FQGTGA. The ends lost 3 bases at V and 8 bases at J; junction bases unmatched: 5. The length of the CDR3 is 14 residues. This CDR3 reads CASSLAGGRDEQFF. The CDR3 DNA is TGTGCCAGCAGCTTGGCGGGAGGGAGGGATGAGCAGTTCTTC.

This sequence joins TRBV12-3 or TRBV12-4 and TRBJ1-2; D uncertain. V was shortened by 7 bases and J by 8 bases, with 11 bases between the two germline ends. The CDR3 length is 11 residues. CDR3 sequence: CASMTPGGYTF. The CDR3 DNA is TGTGCCAGCATGACTCCGGGGGGCTACACCTTC.

V and J are TRBV5-5 and TRBJ2-7; maybe TRBD1 (7 bases). The germline V gene encodes CDR1 SGHKS and CDR2 YYEKEE (reference sequence). The CDR3 is 15 amino acids. V was trimmed by 4 bases and J by 5 bases, leaving 19 bases between them. The DNA of the CDR3 is TGTGCCAGCAGCCGGGGGCCAGGGGGATTCCACGAGCAGTACTTC. The encoded protein is CASSRGPGGFHEQYF. The full variable domain, completed using reference TRBV5-5 and TRBJ2-7, is DAGVTQSPTHLIKTRGQQVTLRCSPISGHKSVSWYQQVLGQGPQFIFQYYEKEERGRGNFPDRFSARQFPNYSSELNVNALLLGDSALYLCASSRGPGGFHEQYFGPGTRLTVT.

The chain joins TRBV7-2 to TRBJ1-5, with D tentatively TRBD1 (6 bases). CDR1 SGHTA and CDR2 FQGNSA come from the germline V gene. The CDR3 has 13 amino acids. The V end lost 8 bases, the J end lost 5 bases, and 13 bases lay between the germline ends. The CDR3 reads CASGQLRDQPQHF. The CDR3 DNA sequence: TGTGCCAGCGGACAGCTGCGGGATCAGCCCCAGCATTTT.

This chain joins TRBV28 and TRBJ2-3; 9 positions match TRBD1. The J segment lost 4 bases and the V segment lost 9 bases, leaving 11 bases of the junction unmatched. Per the germline V gene, CDR1 is MDHEN and CDR2 is SYDVKM. The CDR3 is 15 residues long. DNA for the CDR3: TGTGCCAGTGAACCGGGACAGGGAGGGTCAGATACGCAGTATTTT. This codes for CASEPGQGGSDTQYF.

This chain links TRBV4-1 with TRBJ2-5; TRBD2 matches 13 bases. Germline CDR1 reads MGHRA; CDR2 reads YSYEKL. The CDR3 has 18 residues. V trimming: 1 base; J trimming: 4 bases; junction bases outside the gene matches: 9. The CDR3 region is CASSQVWTSGGSGETQYF. The DNA of the CDR3 is TGCGCCAGCAGCCAAGTGTGGACTAGCGGGGGCTCCGGAGAGACCCAGTACTTC.

The rearrangement links TRBV7-2 to TRBJ2-7; the D is unclear. Germline V gene data show CDR1 as SGHTA and CDR2 as FQGNSA. The V and J ends lost 4 bases and 7 bases respectively, with 8 bases between them. The CDR3 consists of 11 residues. In nucleotides, the CDR3 is TGTGCCAGCAGCTCGGCCCTTGAGCAGTACTTC. Residues: CASSSALEQYF.

The rearrangement joins TRBV28 to TRBJ2-2; either TRBD1 or TRBD2 may supply D (5 bases each). V lost 6 bases to trimming and J lost 3 bases, with 17 bases between them. This CDR3 spans 16 amino acids. Germline CDR1 and CDR2: MDHEN and SYDVKM. CDR3 in amino acids: CASSILGVFDTGELFF. CDR3 nucleotides: TGTGCCAGCAGCATACTAGGGGTTTTCGACACCGGGGAGCTGTTTTTT. The full variable domain, with the rest looked up from reference TRBV28 and TRBJ2-2, is DVKVTQSSRYLVKRTGEKVFLECVQDMDHENMFWYRQDPGLGLRLIYFSYDVKMKEKGDIPEGYSVSREKKERFSLILESASTNQTSMYLCASSILGVFDTGELFFGEGSRLTVL.

The rearrangement joins TRBV9 to TRBJ2-1; weak D call: TRBD2 (6 bases). Germline CDR1 and CDR2: SGDLS and YYNGEE. Trimming cost V 5 bases and J 5 bases, with 17 bases left between them. The CDR3 spans 15 residues. CDR3 region: CASSARGTPHNEQFF. The CDR3 nucleotides read TGTGCCAGCAGTGCTCGCGGGACTCCTCACAATGAGCAGTTCTTC.

This clone was found once. The CDR3 DNA sequence: TGTGCCAGCAGCCTGAGCGGGGGCCTATACAATGAGCAGTTCTTC. It specifies CASSLSGGLYNEQFF. The chain couples TRBV7-6 to TRBJ2-1; TRBD2 aligns across 8 bases. CDR1 is SGHVS and CDR2 is FNYEAQ in the germline V gene. V shed 5 bases and J 4 bases; nucleotides not matched to a gene: 7. The CDR3 covers 15 residues.

The chain joins TRBV18 to TRBJ1-6; D is uncertain. The CDR3 totals 12 residues. V lost 5 bases and J lost 7, with 6 bases in between. CDR1 and CDR2 from the germline V gene are KGHSH and LQKENI. The CDR3 DNA is TGTGCCAGCTCAGGACGGAATTCACCCCTCCACTTT. Amino acid sequence: CASSGRNSPLHF.

The chain has TRBV7-2 and TRBJ2-5; 13 nucleotides match TRBD2. V lost 5 bases, J lost 5 bases, and 8 bases stayed unmatched. This CDR3 region has 16 residues. Germline V gene data show CDR1 as SGHTA and CDR2 as FQGNSA. CDR3 amino acids: CASSLTSGGAGETQYF. The CDR3, as DNA: TGTGCCAGCAGCCTTACTAGCGGGGGGGCAGGGGAGACCCAGTACTTC.

The chain combines TRBV2 with TRBJ2-5, with 9 bases fitting TRBD2. The germline V gene encodes CDR1 SNHLY and CDR2 FYNNEI. V lost 2 bases to trimming and J lost 1 base; unmatched junction nucleotides: 2. This CDR3 has 15 amino acids. CDR3 nucleotide sequence: TGTGCCAGCAGTGAACAAGCGGGGGGCCAAGAGACCCAGTACTTC. This translates into CASSEQAGGQETQYF.

The V gene is TRBV19, the J gene TRBJ2-7, with 10 bases that match TRBD2. From germline, CDR1 is LNHDA and CDR2 SQIVND (reference sequence). The J segment lost 1 base and the V segment lost 5 bases, leaving 5 bases of the junction unmatched. The CDR3 totals 15 residues. The CDR3 here is CASSWERGGSYEQYF. The CDR3 nucleotides are TGTGCCAGTAGTTGGGAGCGGGGGGGATCCTACGAGCAGTACTTC.